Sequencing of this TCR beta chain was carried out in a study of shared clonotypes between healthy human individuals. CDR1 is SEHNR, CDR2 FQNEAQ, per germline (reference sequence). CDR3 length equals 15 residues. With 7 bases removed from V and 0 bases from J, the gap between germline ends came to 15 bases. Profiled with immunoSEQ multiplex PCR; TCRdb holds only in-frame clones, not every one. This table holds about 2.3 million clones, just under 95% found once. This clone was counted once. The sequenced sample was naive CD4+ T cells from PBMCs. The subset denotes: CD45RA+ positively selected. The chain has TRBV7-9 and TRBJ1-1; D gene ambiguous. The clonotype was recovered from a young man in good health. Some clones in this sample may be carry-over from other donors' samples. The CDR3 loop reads CASMKRLGVNTEAFF. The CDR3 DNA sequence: TGTGCCAGCATGAAACGGCTTGGGGTGAACACTGAAGCTTTCTTT.